A single sample is the source of the 10 T cell receptor beta chains below, sequenced in a study of blood T cell repertoires in COVID-19. Method: immunoSEQ multiplex PCR; TCRdb's copy keeps in-frame clones and lacks some. The sample contains about 15,000 clones, roughly 70% of which appear only once. Sample: peripheral blood. Receptors originate from a man between 60 and 75 years old with acute or convalescent COVID-19.

The gene calls are TRBV30 and TRBJ1-1; 7 nucleotides line up with TRBD1. The germline V gene encodes CDR1 GTSNPN and CDR2 SVGIG (reference sequence). The junction had 11 bases not matched to a gene; V was cut back by 2 bases and J by 5 bases. The CDR3 has 15 amino acids. CDR3 region: CAWSLTYNRGTEAFF. CDR3 DNA: TGTGCCTGGAGTCTCACATACAACAGGGGAACTGAAGCTTTCTTT. The complete variable domain, with remaining parts taken from reference TRBV30 and TRBJ1-1, reads SQTIHQWPATLVQPVGSPLSLECTVEGTSNPNLYWYRQAAGRGLQLLFYSVGIGQISSEVPQNLSASRPQDRQFILSSKKLLLSDSGFYLCAWSLTYNRGTEAFFGQGTRLTVV.

The V and J genes are TRBV10-1 and TRBJ1-1; maybe TRBD1 (6 bases). This CDR3 is 13 amino acids long. V lost 6 bases, J lost 2 bases, and 10 bases lay in between. The V gene's germline CDR1 is WNHNN and CDR2 SYGVQD (reference sequence). CDR3 amino acids: CASRGTSNTEAFF. The CDR3 nucleotides read TGCGCCAGCAGGGGGACATCCAACACTGAAGCTTTCTTT.

V gene TRBV9 combines with J gene TRBJ1-2, with 7 bases that match TRBD1. The junction had 6 bases not matched to a gene; V was cut back by 4 bases and J by 0 bases. CDR3 length: 15 residues. CDR1 is SGDLS and CDR2 is YYNGEE in the germline V gene. The DNA for the CDR3 is TGTGCCAGCAGCCTCCGGGACAGCGCTAACTATGGCTACACCTTC. Translation: CASSLRDSANYGYTF.

In its sample, this clone was seen a few times. Here the CDR3 DNA reads TGTGCCAGCAGTTTTTCCTGGGGGGAGAATCAGCCCCAGCATTTT. This sequence encodes CASSFSWGENQPQHF. The chain uses TRBV6-5 and TRBJ1-5; maybe TRBD1 (5 bases). The length of the CDR3 is 15 residues. Germline-derived CDR1 and CDR2 are MNHEY and SVGAGI. V lost 4 bases, J lost 4 bases, and 14 bases lay in between.

This chain joins TRBV10-1 and TRBJ2-3; possible D gene TRBD1, 5 bases. V was shortened by 6 bases and J by 0 bases, with 10 bases between the two germline ends. The CDR3 extends over 14 amino acids. Germline-derived CDR1 and CDR2 are WNHNN and SYGVQD (reference sequence). The CDR3 nucleotides read TGCGCCAGCAGCGACAGCCAGAGCACAGATACGCAGTATTTT. This gives the protein CASSDSQSTDTQYF.

V and J are TRBV27 and TRBJ2-7, with a weak D call TRBD1 (9 bases). The CDR3 runs to 20 residues. Trimming stripped 2 bases from V and 4 bases from J, with 30 bases between. CDR1 and CDR2 from the germline V gene are MNHEY and SMNVEV (reference sequence). CDR3 sequence: CASSLTGQGLPTGGGYEQYF. The DNA for the CDR3 is TGTGCCAGCAGTTTAACGGGACAGGGCCTACCAACCGGGGGGGGGTACGAGCAGTACTTC.

The chain combines TRBV5-5 with TRBJ2-1; D call uncertain. This CDR3 has 12 residues. With 0 bases removed from V and 8 bases from J, the gap between germline ends came to 6 bases. The germline V gene encodes CDR1 SGHKS and CDR2 YYEKEE (reference sequence). CDR3 in DNA: TGTGCCAGCAGCTTGGTGGGCTATGAGCAGTTCTTC. This encodes CASSLVGYEQFF.

The CDR3 loop is CASSKGQGASNSPLHF. The CDR3 nucleotides read TGTGCCAGCAGTAAGGGACAGGGGGCCAGTAATTCACCCCTCCACTTT. The V and J genes are TRBV2 and TRBJ1-6, with TRBD1 identical over 12 bases. From germline, CDR1 is SNHLY and CDR2 FYNNEI. The CDR3 extends over 16 amino acids. With V trimmed by 5 bases and J by 6 bases, 5 bases remained unmatched.

This chain uses TRBV5-4 with TRBJ2-5; perhaps TRBD2 as D (5 bases). V was pared by 4 bases and J by 2 bases, with 15 bases between. Germline V lookup: CDR1 SGHNT, CDR2 YYREEE (reference sequence). CDR3 length equals 15 residues. The CDR3 is CASSPREGQQETQYF. The CDR3 DNA reads TGTGCCAGCAGCCCCCGGGAAGGCCAGCAAGAGACCCAGTACTTC.

The V and J genes are TRBV20-1 and TRBJ1-2; 7 bases fit TRBD1. J was trimmed by 3 bases and V by 3 bases; bases with no gene match: 4. In germline, CDR1 is DFQATT, CDR2 SNEGSKA (reference sequence). The CDR3 contains 13 residues. The CDR3 here is CSASKDRDYGYTF. CDR3 nucleotide sequence: TGCAGTGCTAGTAAAGACAGGGACTATGGCTACACCTTC.